A single sample is the source of the 26 T cell receptor beta chains below, sequenced in a study of blood T cell repertoires in COVID-19. The method was immunoSEQ multiplex PCR; TCRdb's version includes in-frame clones alone and lacks a portion of them. Of 14,000 to 15,000 clones listed, 75% to 90% are singletons. The sample comprised peripheral blood. All receptors derive from a human donor in a cohort sampled during active COVID-19.

A single count supports this clone. CDR3 coding DNA: TGTGCCAGTAGTATCGGACAGGGGACCACTGAAGCTTTCTTT. This translates into CASSIGQGTTEAFF. The V and J genes are TRBV19 and TRBJ1-1, with TRBD1 matching over 9 bases. This CDR3 spans 14 amino acids. V was pared by 3 bases and J by 4 bases, with 3 bases of the junction left unmatched. Per germline, CDR1 LNHDA and CDR2 SQIVND (reference sequence). The variable domain in full, with the rest retrieved from reference TRBV19 and TRBJ1-1, is DGGITQSPKYLFRKEGQNVTLSCEQNLNHDAMYWYRQDPGQGLRLIYYSQIVNDFQKGDIAEGYSVSREKKESFPLTVTSAQKNPTAFYLCASSIGQGTTEAFFGQGTRLTVV.

The V and J genes are TRBV7-9 and TRBJ2-5; D ambiguous. Germline V gene data show CDR1 as SEHNR and CDR2 as FQNEAQ (reference sequence). This CDR3 contains 12 residues. V was shortened by 5 bases and J by 3 bases, with 7 bases between the two germline ends. Here the CDR3 DNA reads TGTGCCAGCAGCAACAGAGAAGAGACCCAGTACTTC. It encodes CASSNREETQYF.

The chain carries TRBV15 and TRBJ1-5; D ambiguous. With 0 bases removed from V and 12 bases from J, the gap between germline ends came to 12 bases. From germline, CDR1 is LNHNV and CDR2 YYDKDF (reference sequence). The CDR3 covers 13 residues. CDR3 in DNA: TGTGCCACCAGCAGAGATCCGAGGGAGCTCCAGCATTTT. Translation: CATSRDPRELQHF.

The chain links TRBV5-1 to TRBJ1-1; D unclear. The CDR3 has 13 amino acids. The V and J ends lost 3 bases and 4 bases respectively, with 10 bases between them. Looked up from germline, CDR1 is SGHRS and CDR2 is YFSETQ. The CDR3 spells CASSSGGSTEAFF. For the CDR3, the DNA is TGCGCCAGCAGCTCCGGAGGGTCCACTGAAGCTTTCTTT.

This clone was detected only once. The chain is built from TRBV7-3 and TRBJ2-5; D ambiguous. This CDR3 spans 13 amino acids. Germline V gene lookup returns CDR1 SGHTA and CDR2 FQGTGA. V was shortened by 2 bases and J by 3 bases, with 7 bases between the two germline ends. The CDR3 loop reads CASSLGFKETQYF. In DNA, the CDR3 is TGTGCCAGCAGCTTAGGCTTTAAAGAGACCCAGTACTTC.

The V call is TRBV7-2, the J call TRBJ1-4, with D possibly matching TRBD1 (6 bases). V lost 1 base to trimming and J lost 3 bases, with 6 bases between them. The CDR3 runs 14 residues. Germline V lookup: CDR1 SGHTA, CDR2 FQGNSA. The chain's CDR3 is CASSLGTANEKLFF. The CDR3 nucleotides are TGTGCCAGCAGCTTAGGGACAGCTAATGAAAAACTGTTTTTT.

The CDR3 bases are TGTGCCTGGAGTGTCTCCGGTGATAATTCACCCCTCCACTTT. Its protein is CAWSVSGDNSPLHF. The chain couples TRBV30 to TRBJ1-6; no clear D. The CDR3 consists of 14 residues. The V gene lost 0 bases and the J gene lost 5 bases, with 8 bases spanning the gap. Germline lookup yields CDR1 GTSNPN and CDR2 SVGIG (reference sequence).

The table lists this clone with a count of one. V is TRBV6-5 and J is TRBJ2-4, with TRBD2 as a possible D gene (5 bases). Germline lookup yields CDR1 MNHEY and CDR2 SVGAGI. The CDR3 has 15 residues. Trimming shortened V by 6 bases and J by 2 bases, and 14 bases separated the two germline ends. This CDR3 is CASRTPAGTKNIQYF. In nucleotides, the CDR3 is TGTGCCAGCAGAACCCCCGCCGGGACCAAAAACATTCAGTACTTC.

This clone has more than one count but fewer than ten. This sequence joins TRBV30 and TRBJ1-3; D might be TRBD1 (5 bases). CDR1 is GTSNPN, CDR2 SVGIG, per germline (reference sequence). The V and J ends lost 1 base and 0 bases respectively, with 13 bases between them. This CDR3 is 16 amino acids long. CDR3 DNA sequence: TGTGCCTGGAGTGCGTTGGGGCTGAACTCTGGAAACACCATATATTTT. Its translation: CAWSALGLNSGNTIYF.

The rearrangement links TRBV4-1 to TRBJ1-4; unclear D gene. Germline V gene data show CDR1 as MGHRA and CDR2 as YSYEKL. CDR3 length equals 16 residues. V was pared by 0 bases and J by 4 bases, with 12 bases between. CDR3 DNA: TGCGCCAGCAGCCAAGATCCCGGGAGAATTAATGAAAAACTGTTTTTT. This gives the protein CASSQDPGRINEKLFF.

In its sample, this clone was seen a few times. The chain has TRBV3-1 (or the pseudogene TRBV3-2) and TRBJ1-3; D call uncertain. Germline lookup yields CDR1 LGHDT and CDR2 YNNKEL (reference sequence). The CDR3 is 12 amino acids. V gave up 7 bases and J gave up 2 bases, with 6 bases separating them. In DNA, the CDR3 is TGTGCCAGCACCTCAGCTGGAAACACCATATATTTT. Encoded protein: CASTSAGNTIYF.

V gene TRBV20-1 combines with J gene TRBJ1-5; D is possibly TRBD1 (5 bases). The CDR3 sequence is 12 residues long. Germline-derived CDR1 and CDR2 are DFQATT and SNEGSKA (reference sequence). Trimming stripped 3 bases from V and 9 bases from J, with 12 bases between. The CDR3 reads CSASGADGPQHF. As DNA, the CDR3 is TGCAGTGCTAGTGGGGCAGATGGGCCCCAGCATTTT.

This chain joins TRBV19 and TRBJ1-6; D gene uncertain. This CDR3 is 15 amino acids long. V shed 5 bases and J shed 3 bases, with 11 bases lying between them. Germline CDR1 LNHDA, CDR2 SQIVND (reference sequence). The DNA of the CDR3 is TGTGCCAGTAGTCCAAGGGAGAACTATAATTCACCCCTCCACTTT. It yields the protein CASSPRENYNSPLHF.

The chain carries TRBV18 and TRBJ2-7; TRBD1 agrees at 8 bases. After removal of 4 bases from V and 7 bases from J, the junction contained 6 bases not matched to a gene. Germline values: CDR1 KGHSH, CDR2 LQKENI. There are 13 residues in the CDR3. The CDR3 sequence is CASSLGQGEEQYF. The CDR3 DNA follows: TGTGCCAGCTCACTAGGACAGGGTGAGGAGCAGTACTTC.

The chain recombines TRBV18 with TRBJ1-5, with D perhaps TRBD1 (5 bases). CDR3 length: 15 amino acids. Germline lookup yields CDR1 KGHSH and CDR2 LQKENI. The ends were cut back, 2 bases at V and 6 bases at J, with 14 bases in the middle. The CDR3 DNA reads as TGTGCCAGCTCACCAAATCAGGGCCGCGGTCAGCCCCAGCATTTT. Translation: CASSPNQGRGQPQHF.

V gene TRBV29-1 combines with J gene TRBJ1-1; possibly TRBD1 for D (5 bases). This CDR3 is built from 13 residues. The germline gives CDR1 SQVTM, CDR2 ANQGSEA. The V end lost 4 bases, the J end lost 3 bases, and 12 bases lay between the germline ends. In DNA, the CDR3 is TGCAGCGTTGTGAGACAGAAAGACACTGAAGCTTTCTTT. Its translation is CSVVRQKDTEAFF.

This clone appeared a single time. CDR3 coding DNA: TGCGCCAGCAGTGACGGGGGGAAAGAGACCCAGTACTTC. Its translation: CASSDGGKETQYF. The chain links TRBV5-1 to TRBJ2-5; 7 bases map to TRBD2. CDR1 SGHRS and CDR2 YFSETQ come from the germline V gene. Losses at the gene ends were 5 bases for V and 3 bases for J; bases not matched to a gene: 4. The CDR3 is made up of 13 amino acids.

The J gene is TRBJ2-1, the V gene TRBV3-1 (or the pseudogene TRBV3-2), with 11 bases fitting TRBD1. This CDR3 is built from 15 residues. Germline CDR1 and CDR2: LGHDT and YNNKEL (reference sequence). With 4 bases clipped from V and 7 bases from J, the junction kept 6 bases outside the gene matches. The CDR3 loop is CASSRTGGLGNEQFF. The CDR3 DNA reads TGTGCCAGCAGCCGGACAGGGGGCTTGGGGAATGAGCAGTTCTTC.

The chain carries TRBV27 and TRBJ1-6, with a weak D call TRBD1 (6 bases). From germline, CDR1 is MNHEY and CDR2 SMNVEV (reference sequence). The CDR3 totals 14 residues. V was cut by 6 bases and J by 7 bases, with 13 bases left in between. Here the CDR3 DNA reads TGTGCCAGCAGATCGGGGGGCGCCAATTCACCCCTCCACTTT. This encodes CASRSGGANSPLHF.

V gene TRBV18 combines with J gene TRBJ2-7; 8 bases line up with TRBD1. There are 14 residues in the CDR3. Germline V gene sequence: CDR1 KGHSH, CDR2 LQKENI. Trimming cost V 6 bases and J 0 bases; bases outside gene matches: 4. As DNA, the CDR3 is TGTGCCAGCTCCGGACAGGGAGGCTCCTACGAGCAGTACTTC. This gives the protein CASSGQGGSYEQYF. Full variable domain (missing parts from reference TRBV18 and TRBJ2-7): NAGVMQNPRHLVRRRGQEARLRCSPMKGHSHVYWYRQLPEEGLKFMVYLQKENIIDESGMPKERFSAEFPKEGPSILRIQQVVRGDSAAYFCASSGQGGSYEQYFGPGTRLTVT.

This rearrangement joins TRBV29-1 to TRBJ1-1, with unresolved D. There are 12 residues in the CDR3. Trimming removed 3 bases at V and 5 bases at J, with 10 bases between. The V gene's germline CDR1 is SQVTM and CDR2 ANQGSEA. CDR3 region: CSVEPRETEAFF. The CDR3 region has the DNA TGCAGCGTTGAGCCCCGGGAGACTGAAGCTTTCTTT. Full variable domain (rest looked up from reference TRBV29-1 and TRBJ1-1): SAVISQKPSRDICQRGTSLTIQCQVDSQVTMMFWYRQQPGQSLTLIATANQGSEATYESGFVIDKFPISRPNLTFSTLTVSNMSPEDSSIYLCSVEPRETEAFFGQGTRLTVV.

This chain uses TRBV5-4 with TRBJ1-4; 10 bases agree with TRBD1. The length of the CDR3 is 15 residues. Germline V gene data show CDR1 as SGHNT and CDR2 as YYREEE (reference sequence). The junction had 5 bases not matched to a gene; V was cut back by 3 bases and J by 6 bases. The CDR3 here is CASSSIGTGDEKLFF. In nucleotides, the CDR3 is TGTGCCAGCAGCTCCATCGGGACAGGGGATGAAAAACTGTTTTTT.

Here the CDR3 reads CASSGQGYYQPQHF. For the CDR3, the DNA is TGTGCCAGCAGTGGACAGGGCTATTATCAGCCCCAGCATTTT. This chain connects TRBV2 to TRBJ1-5; TRBD1 agrees at 7 bases. This CDR3 spans 14 amino acids. The V segment lost 4 bases and the J segment 5 bases; nucleotides outside the gene matches: 5. Germline CDR1 SNHLY, CDR2 FYNNEI.

This clone appeared a few times. The chain is built from TRBV6-6 and TRBJ1-1; D remains unclear. V shed 9 bases and J shed 5 bases, with 16 bases lying between them. The germline V gene has CDR1 MNHNY and CDR2 SVGAGI (reference sequence). The CDR3 contains 13 residues. The CDR3 DNA reads TGTGCCAGTCGGACTAGCCTCGGGACTGAAGCTTTCTTT. Translated: CASRTSLGTEAFF.

The CDR3 region is CASRRGGALGETQYF. The CDR3 DNA follows: TGTGCCAGCAGGCGCGGGGGGGCGTTGGGAGAGACCCAGTACTTC. The V and J genes are TRBV6-6 and TRBJ2-5; 9 positions agree with TRBD2. From germline, CDR1 is MNHNY and CDR2 SVGAGI (reference sequence). This CDR3 contains 15 residues. V gave up 6 bases and J gave up 4 bases; unmatched junction bases: 9.

DNA for the CDR3: TGTGCCAGCAGCTCACTCAGCGGCGTATACAATGAGCAGTTCTTC. This gives the protein CASSSLSGVYNEQFF. The chain uses TRBV11-2 and TRBJ2-1, with D possibly TRBD2 on 5 matching bases. V lost 4 bases and J lost 4, with 14 bases in between. Germline CDR1 is SGHAT and CDR2 is FQNNGV. The CDR3 is 15 residues long.